The 25 T cell receptor beta chains in this list originate from one sample, sequenced in a study of cytomegalovirus exposure and HLA in healthy donors. 60 Vbeta and 13 Jbeta primers were used in PCR. Repertoires were generated with immunoSEQ multiplex PCR, while TCRdb's copy carries only in-frame clones and drops some. This table has 150,000 to 200,000 clones, around 81% appearing once. Sequences were obtained from PBMCs. These receptors originate from a woman aged 25 to 39 in good health and CMV-seropositive.

This clone was seen a handful of times. The chain has TRBV5-6 and TRBJ2-7; 7 bases are shared with TRBD1. The CDR3 covers 13 residues. V dropped 5 bases and J dropped 5; count of bases not matched to a gene: 7. Germline V gene sequence: CDR1 SGHDT, CDR2 YYEEEE. The CDR3 DNA is TGTGCCAGCAGGAGACAGGGAAGGGACGAGCAGTACTTC. It is translated as CASRRQGRDEQYF.

This clone was found a few times. The chain carries TRBV4-3 and TRBJ1-3; tentative D call: TRBD1 (6 bases). The CDR3 has 14 residues. Germline CDR1 reads LGHNA; CDR2 reads YSLEER. V gave up 3 bases and J gave up 4 bases, with 10 bases separating them. The CDR3 spells CASSQGTTGNTIYF. As DNA, the CDR3 is TGCGCCAGCAGCCAGGGGACAACCGGAAACACCATATATTTT.

This clone was detected a few times. The V and J genes are TRBV5-1 and TRBJ2-5; 7 bases match TRBD1. Germline loops: CDR1 SGHRS, CDR2 YFSETQ. This CDR3 is built from 14 residues. Losses at the gene ends were 0 bases for V and 5 bases for J; bases not matched to a gene: 4. The DNA of the CDR3 is TGCGCCAGCAGCTTGGACAGGGGCGGGGAGACCCAGTACTTC. Its protein is CASSLDRGGETQYF.

The V and J genes are TRBV28 and TRBJ2-7, with 8 bases lining up with TRBD1. Trimming cost V 5 bases and J 1 base; bases outside gene matches: 7. This CDR3 has 15 residues. Germline V gives CDR1 MDHEN, CDR2 SYDVKM. The CDR3 coding sequence is TGTGCCAGCAGTCCGGACAGGGAACAATCCTACGAGCAGTACTTC. This translates into CASSPDREQSYEQYF. The variable domain in full, completed from reference TRBV28 and TRBJ2-7, reads DVKVTQSSRYLVKRTGEKVFLECVQDMDHENMFWYRQDPGLGLRLIYFSYDVKMKEKGDIPEGYSVSREKKERFSLILESASTNQTSMYLCASSPDREQSYEQYFGPGTRLTVT.

This CDR3 reads CASSSSGTREHEQFF. The CDR3 coding sequence is TGCGCCAGCAGCTCATCCGGGACTAGGGAACATGAGCAGTTCTTC. This sequence joins TRBV5-1 and TRBJ2-1, with 8 positions matching TRBD2. This CDR3 is built from 15 residues. V was clipped by 3 bases and J by 8 bases; unmatched bases: 10. The V gene's germline CDR1 is SGHRS and CDR2 YFSETQ.

This clone was seen more than once but under ten times. The rearrangement links TRBV2 to TRBJ2-3; 7 nucleotides match TRBD1. The CDR3 is made up of 15 amino acids. V lost 6 bases to trimming and J lost 1 base; unmatched junction nucleotides: 7. Germline CDR1 is SNHLY and CDR2 is FYNNEI. The CDR3, as DNA: TGTGCCAGCAGGATCGACAGGGTAGGCACAGATACGCAGTATTTT. Amino acids: CASRIDRVGTDTQYF.

This chain links TRBV5-4 with TRBJ2-1, with 9 nucleotides matching TRBD1. This CDR3 is built from 15 residues. From germline, CDR1 is SGHNT and CDR2 YYREEE (reference sequence). Germline trimming cut 4 bases from V and 8 bases from J; bases unmatched to any gene: 10. The DNA of the CDR3 is TGTGCCAGCAGCGCCTCCGGGACAGGGACCCATGAGCAGTTCTTC. This sequence encodes CASSASGTGTHEQFF.

The J gene is TRBJ1-3, the V gene TRBV5-6; 7 bases map to TRBD1. The CDR3 length is 16 residues. Germline CDR1 reads SGHDT; CDR2 reads YYEEEE. Unmatched junction bases numbered 8, after V lost 5 bases and J lost 0 bases. The DNA for the CDR3 is TGTGCCAGCAGATTGTACGACAGGGCCTCTGGAAACACCATATATTTT. It translates to CASRLYDRASGNTIYF.

The chain recombines TRBV29-1 with TRBJ2-7; D gene uncertain. Trimming took off 1 base at V and 6 bases at J, with 13 bases between the two ends. CDR1 and CDR2 from the germline V gene are SQVTM and ANQGSEA. The CDR3 runs to 13 residues. CDR3 DNA sequence: TGCAGCGTTGAAGTGGGTCGAGGCGCCGAGCAGTACTTC. Its translation is CSVEVGRGAEQYF.

The J gene is TRBJ1-3, the V gene TRBV5-4; TRBD1 is a possible D gene (6 bases). CDR1 is SGHNT and CDR2 is YYREEE in the germline V gene (reference sequence). V was trimmed by 6 bases and J by 1 base, leaving 14 bases between them. The CDR3 covers 15 residues. The CDR3 nucleotides read TGTGCCAGCAAGTACGCAGGGGAATCTGGAAACACCATATATTTT. Translating gives CASKYAGESGNTIYF.

The gene calls are TRBV5-1 and TRBJ2-7; no clear D gene. V lost 0 bases and J 4 bases, leaving 11 bases between the germline ends. Germline V lookup: CDR1 SGHRS, CDR2 YFSETQ. The CDR3 sequence is 14 residues long. The CDR3 nucleotides read TGCGCCAGCAGCTTGGGGGTTCGCGGTTACGAGCAGTACTTC. Translation gives CASSLGVRGYEQYF.

This clone was seen only a few times. This rearrangement joins TRBV6-1 to TRBJ1-2; unclear D gene. From germline, CDR1 is MNHNS and CDR2 SASEGT. The CDR3 has 14 amino acids. V shed 2 bases and J shed 4 bases, with 11 bases lying between them. The DNA for the CDR3 is TGTGCCAGCAGTGAACAGCGCACCGGCTATGGCTACACCTTC. Translated, it gives CASSEQRTGYGYTF.

The chain has TRBV5-5 and TRBJ1-3, with unresolved D. Trimming cost V 0 bases and J 1 base, with 11 bases left between them. Per the germline V gene, CDR1 is SGHKS and CDR2 is YYEKEE (reference sequence). This CDR3 region has 16 residues. In DNA form, the CDR3 reads TGTGCCAGCAGCTTGGGACATTCGGTGTCTGGAAACACCATATATTTT. Translation: CASSLGHSVSGNTIYF.

The rearrangement joins TRBV5-1 to TRBJ2-1; D ambiguous. V lost 1 base, J lost 1 base, and 9 bases lay in between. Germline V gene lookup returns CDR1 SGHRS and CDR2 YFSETQ. The CDR3 contains 15 residues. The CDR3 DNA sequence: TGCGCCAGCAGCTTGTTCAGTCAGTCCTACAATGAGCAGTTCTTC. Translated, it gives CASSLFSQSYNEQFF.

The rearrangement uses TRBV5-1 and TRBJ2-3; the D gene is possibly TRBD2 (7 bases). The V end lost 8 bases, the J end lost 2 bases, and 18 bases lay between the germline ends. CDR3 size: 15 residues. Per germline, CDR1 SGHRS and CDR2 YFSETQ. CDR3 protein: CASLMGGGATDTQYF. The CDR3 coding sequence is TGCGCCAGTTTAATGGGAGGGGGGGCCACAGATACGCAGTATTTT.

This chain uses TRBV7-8 with TRBJ2-3; D gene unclear. V was cut by 0 bases and J by 0 bases, with 16 bases left in between. Germline CDR1 SGHVS, CDR2 FQNEAQ. The CDR3 contains 18 residues. The CDR3 is CASSLARTSQLSTDTQYF. The CDR3 DNA is TGTGCCAGCAGCTTAGCGCGTACTTCCCAACTAAGCACAGATACGCAGTATTTT.

The V call is TRBV28, the J call TRBJ2-3, with D tentatively TRBD2 (5 bases). This CDR3 region has 12 residues. Germline values: CDR1 MDHEN, CDR2 SYDVKM. Trimming took off 10 bases at V and 6 bases at J, with 14 bases between the two ends. CDR3 sequence: CAIGLAPDTQYF. The CDR3 DNA sequence: TGTGCCATCGGACTCGCTCCGGATACGCAGTATTTT.

This clone was recorded a few times. The CDR3 protein is CASSPITPGQGRLRTEAFF. The CDR3 DNA sequence: TGTGCCAGCTCACCAATAACCCCGGGACAGGGTCGCTTACGCACTGAAGCTTTCTTT. V usage is TRBV18 and J usage is TRBJ1-1; 9 bases are shared with TRBD1. The ends lost 2 bases at V and 4 bases at J; junction bases unmatched: 17. Germline CDR1 KGHSH, CDR2 LQKENI. The CDR3 covers 19 residues.

In nucleotides, the CDR3 is TGTGCCACCCTACCCGGGACAGGGGTTAGAATCGCCTACACCTTC. This gives the protein CATLPGTGVRIAYTF. This chain links TRBV10-3 with TRBJ1-2; 10 bases match TRBD1. Germline V lookup: CDR1 ENHRY, CDR2 SYGVKD. The CDR3 has 15 residues. Trimming removed 10 bases from V and 10 bases from J; junction bases left unmatched: 18.

J is TRBJ1-2 and V is TRBV7-8; D unclear. V dropped 2 bases and J dropped 8 bases, with 12 bases sitting between them. This CDR3 has 13 amino acids. Germline V gene sequence: CDR1 SGHVS, CDR2 FQNEAQ. The CDR3 nucleotides are TGTGCCAGCAGCTTACTCGAGGGTATGGGCTACACCTTC. This codes for CASSLLEGMGYTF.

The CDR3, as DNA: TGTGCCTGGAGTGTGGGACAGGGGAACAATGAGCAGTTCTTC. Translating it yields CAWSVGQGNNEQFF. The chain has TRBV30 and TRBJ2-1; 10 nucleotides align to TRBD1. J was trimmed by 5 bases and V by 0 bases; bases with no gene match: 1. Germline CDR1 and CDR2: GTSNPN and SVGIG (reference sequence). This CDR3 spans 14 amino acids.

This rearrangement joins TRBV11-3 to TRBJ1-1; 10 nucleotides agree with TRBD1. The V and J ends lost 3 bases and 4 bases, in that order; junction bases with no gene match: 5. CDR3 length equals 15 residues. CDR1 is SGHNT and CDR2 is YENEEA in the germline V gene. CDR3 sequence reads: CASSFSGTGATEAFF. The CDR3 DNA reads TGTGCCAGCAGCTTTAGTGGGACAGGGGCCACTGAAGCTTTCTTT.

This clone was seen once. This sequence joins TRBV15 and TRBJ1-1; 8 nucleotides align to TRBD1. CDR1 is LNHNV, CDR2 YYDKDF, per germline (reference sequence). This CDR3 is 13 amino acids long. V was clipped by 0 bases and J by 13 bases; unmatched bases: 7. This CDR3 reads CATSREQGDQGFF. In DNA form, the CDR3 reads TGTGCCACCAGCAGAGAACAGGGGGACCAGGGTTTCTTT.

This rearrangement joins TRBV28 to TRBJ1-4, with TRBD1 matching over 7 bases. The CDR3 covers 14 residues. In germline, CDR1 is MDHEN, CDR2 SYDVKM. Trimming took 6 bases from V and 6 from J; bases not matched to a gene: 7. The DNA for the CDR3 is TGTGCCAGCAGCCACAGGGGAGGACATGAAAAACTGTTTTTT. This sequence encodes CASSHRGGHEKLFF.

V and J are TRBV27 and TRBJ1-5; 9 bases align to TRBD1. The germline gives CDR1 MNHEY, CDR2 SMNVEV (reference sequence). The CDR3 has 16 residues. The ends lost 5 bases at V and 4 bases at J; junction bases unmatched: 9. The CDR3 reads CASSPRLGTGNQPQHF. DNA for the CDR3: TGTGCCAGCAGTCCAAGGTTGGGGACAGGGAATCAGCCCCAGCATTTT.